Reported below is one T cell receptor (beta chain). The antigen is unknown. This record comes from a study of shared clonotypes between healthy human individuals. About the study: Three plates were used per donor for CD4 naive, three for CD4 memory, two for CD8 naive and one for CD8 memory.

Replicate PCRs for sorted subsets used around 200 ng DNA; this equaled 25,000 to 30,000 T cell genomes. This table comes from immunoSEQ multiplex PCR, and its TCRdb copy is limited to in-frame clones, with some not included. This sample carries millions of clones, 85% to 95% of them seen once, and the ten largest clones take 0.13%. V lost 1 base and J lost 0, with 7 bases in between. The CDR3 spans 15 residues. CDR1 and CDR2 (germline): SNHLY, FYNNEI. Study results and limitations: Generation probability values for non-shared clonotypes were lower than those for clonotypes shared by all four donors. With few donors, the genetic and exposure-history diversity represented was limited.

V gene TRBV2 combines with J gene TRBJ1-5; D gene ambiguous. Sample: naive CD4+ T cells sorted from blood. Subset in this sample: CD45RA+ positively selected. The sequence was obtained from a man aged 18-30 years in good health. CDR3 coding DNA: TGTGCCAGCAGTGAAGGGCAGCTTAGCAATCAGCCCCAGCATTTT. It codes for CASSEGQLSNQPQHF. Variable domain in full (rest from reference TRBV2 and TRBJ1-5): EPEVTQTPSHQVTQMGQEVILRCVPISNHLYFYWYRQILGQKVEFLVSFYNNEISEKSEIFDDQFSVERPDGSNFTLKIRSTKLEDSAMYFCASSEGQLSNQPQHFGDGTRLSIL.